This TCR beta chain comes out of a study of T cell clonality in common variable immunodeficiency. The CDR3 runs 13 residues. V lost 5 bases to trimming and J lost 5 bases, with 9 bases between them. Study outcomes and limitations: CVID subjects had higher TCRbeta clonality than healthy controls, most marked in about a third. CVID subjects shared fewer TCRbeta clones than healthy controls did.

This clone has a count of ten or more. Its antigen is undetermined. The CDR3 end falls 3 residues outside the read, so it is completed with the germline J gene. Assay: immunoSEQ multiplex PCR; the TCRdb copy retains only in-frame clones and omits some. Observed in the sample are about 50,000 clones, none of them singletons. This TCR came from a person aged 18 to 70 in good health. The sample consisted of peripheral blood mononuclear cells. The chain employs TRBV12-3 or TRBV12-4 and TRBJ2-2; a possible D gene is TRBD2 (6 bases). The covered CDR3 bases are TGTGCCAGCAGTACCGGGACTACCGGGGAG. It yields the protein CASSTGTTGE. The CDR3, in full, reads CASSTGTTGELFF.